This TCR beta chain appears in the sequencing data of a study of control samples from healthy donors and cancer patients. V lost 4 bases and J 15 bases, leaving 23 bases between the germline ends. This CDR3 comprises 14 residues. Germline CDR1 is SGHNT and CDR2 is YYREEE (reference sequence). Clones were read by immunoSEQ multiplex PCR, and TCRdb kept only the in-frame ones, dropping some. There are around 130,000 clones in the sample; roughly nine tenths occur only once, and under 40% lies in the top ten. The source of this sequence is a man aged 45-60 years in good health. The genes are TRBV5-4 and TRBJ2-1; D might be TRBD2 (6 bases). Sequenced: blood. CDR3 nucleotides: TGTGCCAGCAGCCTCCGGGACTCCCCTTCTGCGCGGTTCTTC. It specifies CASSLRDSPSARFF. The full variable domain, its missing parts supplied by reference TRBV5-4 and TRBJ2-1, is ETGVTQSPTHLIKTRGQQVTLRCSSQSGHNTVSWYQQALGQGPQFIFQYYREEENGRGNFPPRFSGLQFPNYSSELNVNALELDDSALYLCASSLRDSPSARFFGPGTRLTVL.